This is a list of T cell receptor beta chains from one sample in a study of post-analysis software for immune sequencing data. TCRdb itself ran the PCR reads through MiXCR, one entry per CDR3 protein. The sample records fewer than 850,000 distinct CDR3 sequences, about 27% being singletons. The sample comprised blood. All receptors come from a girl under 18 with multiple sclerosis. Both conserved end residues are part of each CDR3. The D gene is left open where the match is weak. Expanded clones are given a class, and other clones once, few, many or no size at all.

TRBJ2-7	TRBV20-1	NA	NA	CSAHRGRDNPHEQYF	TGCAGTGCTCACCGGGGACGGGACAACCCCCACGAGCAGTACTTC
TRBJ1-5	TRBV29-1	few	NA	CSVEEGSNQPQHF	TGCAGCGTTGAAGAGGGAAGCAATCAGCCCCAGCATTTT
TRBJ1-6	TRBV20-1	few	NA	CSASVRSDSPLHF	TGCAGTGCTAGTGTCAGGTCGGATTCACCCCTCCACTTT
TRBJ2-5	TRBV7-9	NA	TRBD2	CASSKRLAGALETQYF	TGTGCCAGCAGCAAACGACTAGCGGGAGCGTTGGAGACCCAGTACTTC
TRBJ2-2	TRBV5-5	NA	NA	CASSLRQEGLLNTGELFF	TGTGCCAGCAGCTTAAGGCAGGAGGGGCTACTGAACACCGGGGAGCTGTTTTTT
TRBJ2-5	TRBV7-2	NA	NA	CASSLAGGAGETQYF	TGTGCCAGCAGCTTAGCGGGAGGCGCGGGGGAGACCCAGTACTTC
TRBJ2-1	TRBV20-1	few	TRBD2	CSARASGPLFF	TGCAGTGCTAGAGCTAGCGGGCCTTTGTTCTTC
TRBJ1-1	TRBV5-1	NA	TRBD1	CASSPGQGRWVSAFF	TGCGCCAGCAGCCCCGGACAGGGGCGCTGGGTTTCGGCTTTCTTT
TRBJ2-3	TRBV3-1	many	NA	CASSGRTDTQYF	TGTGCCAGCAGCGGACGGACAGATACGCAGTATTTT
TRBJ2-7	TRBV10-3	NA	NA	CAISEMGYEQYF	TGTGCCATCAGTGAAATGGGGTACGAGCAGTACTTC
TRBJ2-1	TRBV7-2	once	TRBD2	CASSLEGTSGSLNEQFF	TGTGCCAGCAGCTTAGAAGGGACTAGCGGGAGCTTAAATGAGCAGTTCTTC
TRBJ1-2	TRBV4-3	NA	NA	CASSQGQGTDGYTF	TGCGCCAGCAGCCAAGGGCAAGGGACTGATGGCTACACCTTC
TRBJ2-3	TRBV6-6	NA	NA	CASSYVEGLDTQYF	TGTGCCAGCAGTTACGTGGAGGGGCTGGATACGCAGTATTTT
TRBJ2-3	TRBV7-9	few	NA	CASVPFTDTQYF	TGTGCCAGCGTCCCTTTCACAGATACGCAGTATTTT
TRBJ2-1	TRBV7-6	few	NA	CASSPYRKRSSNEQFF	TGTGCCAGCAGCCCTTACAGGAAACGGTCCTCCAATGAGCAGTTCTTC
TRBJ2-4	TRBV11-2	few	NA	CASSPLGPLEEQYF	TGTGCCAGCAGCCCACTCGGGCCACTTGAGGAGCAGTACTTC
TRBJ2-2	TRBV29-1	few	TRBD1	CSVGRDSGTGELFF	TGCAGCGTTGGAAGGGACAGCGGCACCGGGGAGCTGTTTTTT